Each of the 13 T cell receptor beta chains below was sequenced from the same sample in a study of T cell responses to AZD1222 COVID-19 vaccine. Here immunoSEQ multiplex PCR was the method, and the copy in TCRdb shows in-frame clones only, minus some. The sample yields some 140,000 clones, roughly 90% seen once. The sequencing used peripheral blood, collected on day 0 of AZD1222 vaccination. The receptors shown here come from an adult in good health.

CDR3 DNA: TGTGCTAGTGGTACCGGGGGGGGAGGCTACACCTTC. Protein sequence: CASGTGGGGYTF. The chain uses TRBV12-5 and TRBJ1-2; perhaps TRBD1 as D (5 bases). Trimming took 5 bases from V and 8 from J, leaving 12 bases between them. The CDR3 is made up of 12 amino acids. From germline, CDR1 is LGHNT and CDR2 FRNRAP.

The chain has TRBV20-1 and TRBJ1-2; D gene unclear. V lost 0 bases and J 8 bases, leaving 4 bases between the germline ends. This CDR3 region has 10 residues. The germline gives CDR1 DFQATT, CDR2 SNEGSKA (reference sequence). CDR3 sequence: CSAREVGYTF. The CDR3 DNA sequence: TGCAGTGCTAGAGAGGTCGGCTACACCTTC.

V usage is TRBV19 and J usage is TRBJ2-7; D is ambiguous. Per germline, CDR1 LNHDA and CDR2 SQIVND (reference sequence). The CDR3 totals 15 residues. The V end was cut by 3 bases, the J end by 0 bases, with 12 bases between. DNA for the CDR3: TGTGCCAGTAGTATGCCCAACCGTGACTCCTACGAGCAGTACTTC. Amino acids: CASSMPNRDSYEQYF.

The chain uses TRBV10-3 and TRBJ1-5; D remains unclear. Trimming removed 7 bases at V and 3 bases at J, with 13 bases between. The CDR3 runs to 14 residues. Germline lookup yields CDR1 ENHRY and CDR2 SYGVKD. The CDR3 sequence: CAIMAGLDNQPQHF. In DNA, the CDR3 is TGTGCCATCATGGCGGGGTTAGACAATCAGCCCCAGCATTTT.

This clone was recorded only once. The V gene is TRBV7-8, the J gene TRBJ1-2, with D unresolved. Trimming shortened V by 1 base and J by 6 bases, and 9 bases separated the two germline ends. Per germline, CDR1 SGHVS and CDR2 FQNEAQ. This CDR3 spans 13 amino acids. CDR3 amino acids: CASSLGGEHGYTF. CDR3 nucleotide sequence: TGTGCCAGCAGCTTAGGTGGGGAGCATGGCTACACCTTC.

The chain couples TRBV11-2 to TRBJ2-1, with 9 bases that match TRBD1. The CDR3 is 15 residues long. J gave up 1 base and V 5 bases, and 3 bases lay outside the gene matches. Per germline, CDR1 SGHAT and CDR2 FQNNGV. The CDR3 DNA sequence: TGTGCCAGCAGCCCGGGACAGGGTTCCTACAATGAGCAGTTCTTC. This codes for CASSPGQGSYNEQFF.

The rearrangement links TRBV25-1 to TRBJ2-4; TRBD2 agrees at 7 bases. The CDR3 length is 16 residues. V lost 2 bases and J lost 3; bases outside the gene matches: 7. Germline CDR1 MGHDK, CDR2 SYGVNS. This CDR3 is CASSEGIAGLKNIQYF. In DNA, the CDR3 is TGTGCCAGCAGTGAAGGGATAGCGGGCCTCAAAAACATTCAGTACTTC. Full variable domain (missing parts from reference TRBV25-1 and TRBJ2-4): EADIYQTPRYLVIGTGKKITLECSQTMGHDKMYWYQQDPGMELHLIHYSYGVNSTEKGDLSSESTVSRIRTEHFPLTLESARPSHTSQYLCASSEGIAGLKNIQYFGAGTRLSVL.

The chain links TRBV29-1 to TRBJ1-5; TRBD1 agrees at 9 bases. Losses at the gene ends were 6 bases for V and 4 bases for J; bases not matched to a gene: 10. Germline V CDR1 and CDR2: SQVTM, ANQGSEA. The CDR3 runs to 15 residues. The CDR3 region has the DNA TGCAGCGTGGGAGACCCGGGACAGGGAAATCAGCCCCAGCATTTT. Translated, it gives CSVGDPGQGNQPQHF.

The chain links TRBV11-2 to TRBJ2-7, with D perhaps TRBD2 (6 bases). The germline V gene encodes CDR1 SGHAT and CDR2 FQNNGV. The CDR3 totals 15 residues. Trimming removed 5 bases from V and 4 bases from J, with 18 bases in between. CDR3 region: CASSDTRDWVYEQYF. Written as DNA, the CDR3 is TGTGCCAGCAGCGACACCCGGGACTGGGTATACGAGCAGTACTTC.

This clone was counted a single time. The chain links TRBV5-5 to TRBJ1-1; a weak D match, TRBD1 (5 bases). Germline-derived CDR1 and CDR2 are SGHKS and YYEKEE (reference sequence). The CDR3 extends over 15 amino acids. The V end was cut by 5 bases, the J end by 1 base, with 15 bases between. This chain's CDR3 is CASSSWGLENTEAFF. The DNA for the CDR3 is TGTGCCAGCAGTTCTTGGGGGTTGGAGAACACTGAAGCTTTCTTT.

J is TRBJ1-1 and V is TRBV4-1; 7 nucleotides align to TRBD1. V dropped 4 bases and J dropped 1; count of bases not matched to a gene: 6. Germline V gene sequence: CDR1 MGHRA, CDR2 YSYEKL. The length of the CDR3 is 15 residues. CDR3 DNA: TGCGCCAGCAGCCGGTACGGGACAGAGAACACTGAAGCTTTCTTT. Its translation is CASSRYGTENTEAFF.

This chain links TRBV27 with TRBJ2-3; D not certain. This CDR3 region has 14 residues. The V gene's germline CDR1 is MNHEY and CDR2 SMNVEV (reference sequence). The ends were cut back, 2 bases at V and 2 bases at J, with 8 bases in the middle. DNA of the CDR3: TGTGCCAGCAGTTTAAGTTACGTCACAGATACGCAGTATTTT. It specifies CASSLSYVTDTQYF.

This CDR3 reads CASNSMRVRETQYF. In DNA, the CDR3 is TGTGCCAGCAATTCAATGAGGGTCAGGGAGACCCAGTACTTC. This chain uses TRBV28 with TRBJ2-5; a possible D gene is TRBD2 (5 bases). V was cut by 7 bases and J by 5 bases, with 17 bases left in between. The CDR3 spans 14 residues. Germline V gives CDR1 MDHEN, CDR2 SYDVKM.